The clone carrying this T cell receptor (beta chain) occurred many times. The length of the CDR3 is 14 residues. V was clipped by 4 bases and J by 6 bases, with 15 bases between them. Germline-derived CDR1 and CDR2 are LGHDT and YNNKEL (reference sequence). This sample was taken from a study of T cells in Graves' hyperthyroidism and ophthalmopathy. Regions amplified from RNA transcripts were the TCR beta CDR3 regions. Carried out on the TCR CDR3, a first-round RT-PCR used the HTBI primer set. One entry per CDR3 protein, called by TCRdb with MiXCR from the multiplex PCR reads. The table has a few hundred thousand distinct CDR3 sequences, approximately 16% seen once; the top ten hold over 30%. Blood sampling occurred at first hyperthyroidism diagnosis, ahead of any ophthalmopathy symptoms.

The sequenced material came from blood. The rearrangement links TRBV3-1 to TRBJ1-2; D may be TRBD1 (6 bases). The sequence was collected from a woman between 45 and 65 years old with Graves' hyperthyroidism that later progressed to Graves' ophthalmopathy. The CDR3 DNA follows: TGTGCCAGCAGCCCCGACCTCACAGGGAATGGCTACACCTTC. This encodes CASSPDLTGNGYTF.